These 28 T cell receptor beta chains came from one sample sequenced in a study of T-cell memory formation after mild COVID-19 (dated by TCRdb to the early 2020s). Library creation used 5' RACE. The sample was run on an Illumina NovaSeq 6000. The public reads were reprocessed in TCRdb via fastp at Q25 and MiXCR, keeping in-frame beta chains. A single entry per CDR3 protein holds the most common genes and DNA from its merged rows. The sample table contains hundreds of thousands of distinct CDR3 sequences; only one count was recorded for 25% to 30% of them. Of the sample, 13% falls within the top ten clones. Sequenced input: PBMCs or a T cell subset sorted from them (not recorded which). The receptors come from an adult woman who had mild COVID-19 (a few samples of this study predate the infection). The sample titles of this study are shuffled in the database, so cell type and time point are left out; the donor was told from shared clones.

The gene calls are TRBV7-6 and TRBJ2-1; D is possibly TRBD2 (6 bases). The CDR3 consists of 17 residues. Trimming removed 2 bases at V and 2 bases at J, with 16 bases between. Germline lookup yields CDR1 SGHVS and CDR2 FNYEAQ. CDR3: CASSLWRASVTYNEQFF. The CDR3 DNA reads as TGTGCCAGCAGCTTATGGAGGGCTAGCGTAACCTACAATGAGCAGTTCTTC.

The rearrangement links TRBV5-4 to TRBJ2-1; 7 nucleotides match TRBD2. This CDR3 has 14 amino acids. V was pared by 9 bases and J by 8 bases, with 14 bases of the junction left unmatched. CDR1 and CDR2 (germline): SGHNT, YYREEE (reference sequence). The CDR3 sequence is CANARDRGSDEQFF. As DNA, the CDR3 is TGTGCCAACGCTCGGGACCGCGGGAGTGATGAGCAGTTCTTC. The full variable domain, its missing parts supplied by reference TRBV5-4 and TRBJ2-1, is ETGVTQSPTHLIKTRGQQVTLRCSSQSGHNTVSWYQQALGQGPQFIFQYYREEENGRGNFPPRFSGLQFPNYSSELNVNALELDDSALYLCANARDRGSDEQFFGPGTRLTVL.

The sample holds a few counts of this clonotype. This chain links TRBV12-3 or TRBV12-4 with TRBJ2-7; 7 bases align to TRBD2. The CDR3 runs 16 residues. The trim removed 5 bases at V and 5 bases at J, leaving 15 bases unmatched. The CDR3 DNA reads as TGTGCCAGCAGTCATATAGCGGGCGTTGGAGAGGACGAGCAGTACTTC. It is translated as CASSHIAGVGEDEQYF.

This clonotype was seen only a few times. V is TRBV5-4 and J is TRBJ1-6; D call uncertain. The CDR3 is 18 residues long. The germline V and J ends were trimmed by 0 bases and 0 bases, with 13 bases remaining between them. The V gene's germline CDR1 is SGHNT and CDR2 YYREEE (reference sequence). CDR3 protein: CASSLASLGSSYNSPLHF. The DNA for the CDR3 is TGTGCCAGCAGCTTGGCCTCGCTCGGTAGCTCCTATAATTCACCCCTCCACTTT.

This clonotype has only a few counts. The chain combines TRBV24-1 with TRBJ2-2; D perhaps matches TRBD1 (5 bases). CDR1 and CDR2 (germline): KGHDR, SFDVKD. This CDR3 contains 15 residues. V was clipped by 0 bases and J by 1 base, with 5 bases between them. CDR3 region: CATSDLTGNTGELFF. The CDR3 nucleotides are TGTGCCACCAGTGATTTGACAGGGAACACCGGGGAGCTGTTTTTT.

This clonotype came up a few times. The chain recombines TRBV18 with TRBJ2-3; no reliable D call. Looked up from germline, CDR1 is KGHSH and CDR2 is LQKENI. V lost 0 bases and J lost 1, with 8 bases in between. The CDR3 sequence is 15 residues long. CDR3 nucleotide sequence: TGTGCCAGCTCACCACCGTCCCGGGGCACAGATACGCAGTATTTT. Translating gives CASSPPSRGTDTQYF.

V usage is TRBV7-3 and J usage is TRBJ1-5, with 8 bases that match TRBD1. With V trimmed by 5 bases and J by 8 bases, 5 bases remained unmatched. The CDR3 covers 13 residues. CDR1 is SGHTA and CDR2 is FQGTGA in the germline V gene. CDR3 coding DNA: TGTGCCAGCAGCGCAATGACAGGGGAGCCCCAGCATTTT. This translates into CASSAMTGEPQHF.

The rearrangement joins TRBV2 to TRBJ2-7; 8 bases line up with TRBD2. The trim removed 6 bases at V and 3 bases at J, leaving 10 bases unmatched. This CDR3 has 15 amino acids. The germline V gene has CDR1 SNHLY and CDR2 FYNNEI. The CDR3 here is CASSKEGSGGYEQYF. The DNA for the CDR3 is TGTGCCAGCAGCAAAGAAGGGAGCGGGGGCTACGAGCAGTACTTC.

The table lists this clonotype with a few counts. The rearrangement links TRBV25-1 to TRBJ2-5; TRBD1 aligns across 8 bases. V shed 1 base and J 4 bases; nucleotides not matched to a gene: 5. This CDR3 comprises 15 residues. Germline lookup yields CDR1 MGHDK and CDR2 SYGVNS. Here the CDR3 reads CASSESPGGAETQYF. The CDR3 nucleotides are TGTGCCAGCAGTGAATCTCCAGGGGGCGCAGAGACCCAGTACTTC.

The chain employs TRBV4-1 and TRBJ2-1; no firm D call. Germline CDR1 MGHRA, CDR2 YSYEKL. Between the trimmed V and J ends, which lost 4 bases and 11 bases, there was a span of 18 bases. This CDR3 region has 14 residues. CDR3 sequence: CASSPHVADFKQFF. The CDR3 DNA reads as TGCGCCAGCAGCCCCCACGTTGCGGATTTTAAGCAGTTCTTC.

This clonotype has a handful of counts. CDR3 protein: CASRGPTTNYGYTF. CDR3 coding DNA: TGTGCCAGCAGGGGCCCTACCACCAACTATGGCTACACCTTC. The rearrangement uses TRBV2 and TRBJ1-2; D gene unclear. The germline V and J ends were trimmed by 6 bases and 2 bases, with 13 bases remaining between them. Germline V CDR1 and CDR2: SNHLY, FYNNEI. This CDR3 is 14 amino acids long.

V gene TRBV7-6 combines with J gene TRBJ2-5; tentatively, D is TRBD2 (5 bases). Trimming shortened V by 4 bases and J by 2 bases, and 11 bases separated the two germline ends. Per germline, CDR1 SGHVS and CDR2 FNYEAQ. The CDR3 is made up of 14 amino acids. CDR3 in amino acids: CASSSDSGQETQYF. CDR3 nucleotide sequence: TGTGCCAGCAGCTCGGACTCAGGTCAAGAGACCCAGTACTTC.

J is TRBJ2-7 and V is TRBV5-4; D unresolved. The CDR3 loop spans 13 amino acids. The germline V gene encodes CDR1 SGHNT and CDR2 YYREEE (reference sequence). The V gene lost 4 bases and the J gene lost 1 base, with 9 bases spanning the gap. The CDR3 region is CASSGDLSYEQYF. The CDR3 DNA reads TGTGCCAGCAGCGGAGACCTGTCCTACGAGCAGTACTTC.

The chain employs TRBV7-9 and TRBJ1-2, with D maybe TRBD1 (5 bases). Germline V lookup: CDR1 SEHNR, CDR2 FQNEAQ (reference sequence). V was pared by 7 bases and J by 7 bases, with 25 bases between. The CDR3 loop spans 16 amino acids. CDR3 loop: CASTGGAGEGSGGYTF. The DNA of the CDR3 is TGTGCCAGCACCGGAGGGGCAGGCGAAGGATCTGGTGGCTACACCTTC.

CDR3 sequence reads: CASSLEEGYWENEQYF. In nucleotides, the CDR3 is TGTGCCAGCAGCTTAGAGGAAGGGTATTGGGAAAACGAGCAGTACTTC. The gene calls are TRBV7-2 and TRBJ2-7; D remains unclear. Germline-derived CDR1 and CDR2 are SGHTA and FQGNSA. V was shortened by 1 base and J by 5 bases, with 18 bases between the two germline ends. CDR3 length equals 16 residues.

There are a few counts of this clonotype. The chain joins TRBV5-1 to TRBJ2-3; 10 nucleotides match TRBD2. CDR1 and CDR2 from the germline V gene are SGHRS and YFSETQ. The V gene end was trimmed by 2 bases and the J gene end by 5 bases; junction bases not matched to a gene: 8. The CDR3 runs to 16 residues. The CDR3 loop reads CASSFGAGGPGDTQYF. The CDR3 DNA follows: TGCGCCAGCAGCTTCGGAGCGGGGGGGCCCGGAGATACGCAGTATTTT.

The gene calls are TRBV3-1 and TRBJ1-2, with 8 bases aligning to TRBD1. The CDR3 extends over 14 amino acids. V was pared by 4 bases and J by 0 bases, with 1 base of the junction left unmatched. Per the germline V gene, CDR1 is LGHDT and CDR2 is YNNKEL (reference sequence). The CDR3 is CASSPDRANYGYTF. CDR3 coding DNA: TGTGCCAGCAGCCCGGACAGGGCTAACTATGGCTACACCTTC.

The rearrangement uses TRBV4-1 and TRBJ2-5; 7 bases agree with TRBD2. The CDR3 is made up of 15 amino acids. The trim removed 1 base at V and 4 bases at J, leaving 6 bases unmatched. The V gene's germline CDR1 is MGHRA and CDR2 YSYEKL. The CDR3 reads CASSQGLAVLETQYF. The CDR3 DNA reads TGCGCCAGCAGCCAAGGACTAGCTGTATTAGAGACCCAGTACTTC.

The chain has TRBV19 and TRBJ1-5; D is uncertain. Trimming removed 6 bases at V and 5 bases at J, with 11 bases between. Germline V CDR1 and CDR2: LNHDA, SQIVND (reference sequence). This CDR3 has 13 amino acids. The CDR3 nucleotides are TGTGCCAGTAGCTTTAGATCCGATCAGCCCCAGCATTTT. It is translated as CASSFRSDQPQHF. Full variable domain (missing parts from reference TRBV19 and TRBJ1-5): DGGITQSPKYLFRKEGQNVTLSCEQNLNHDAMYWYRQDPGQGLRLIYYSQIVNDFQKGDIAEGYSVSREKKESFPLTVTSAQKNPTAFYLCASSFRSDQPQHFGDGTRLSIL.

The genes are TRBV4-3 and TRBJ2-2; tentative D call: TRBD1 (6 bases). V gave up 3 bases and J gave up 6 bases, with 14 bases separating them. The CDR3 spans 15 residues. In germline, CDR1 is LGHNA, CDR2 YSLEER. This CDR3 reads CASSHLGEGAGELFF. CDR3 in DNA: TGCGCCAGCAGCCATCTCGGCGAGGGGGCCGGGGAGCTGTTTTTT.

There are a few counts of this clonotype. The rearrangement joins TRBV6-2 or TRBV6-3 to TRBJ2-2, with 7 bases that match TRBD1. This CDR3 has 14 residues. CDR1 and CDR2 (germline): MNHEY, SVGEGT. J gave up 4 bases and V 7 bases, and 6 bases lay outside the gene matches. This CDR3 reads CASTPTGLTGELFF. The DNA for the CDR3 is TGTGCCAGCACCCCGACAGGGCTCACCGGGGAGCTGTTTTTT.

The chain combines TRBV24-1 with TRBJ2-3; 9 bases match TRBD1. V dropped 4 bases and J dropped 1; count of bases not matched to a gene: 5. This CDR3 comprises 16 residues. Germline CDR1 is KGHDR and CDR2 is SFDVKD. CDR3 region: CATSDPRDRGTDTQYF. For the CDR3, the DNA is TGTGCCACCAGTGACCCCCGGGACAGGGGCACAGATACGCAGTATTTT.

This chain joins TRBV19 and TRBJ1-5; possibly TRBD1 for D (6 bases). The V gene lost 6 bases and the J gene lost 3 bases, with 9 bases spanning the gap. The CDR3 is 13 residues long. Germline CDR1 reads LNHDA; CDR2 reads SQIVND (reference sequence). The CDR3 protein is CASRGQLNQPQHF. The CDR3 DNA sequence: TGTGCCAGTAGAGGACAGCTCAATCAGCCCCAGCATTTT.

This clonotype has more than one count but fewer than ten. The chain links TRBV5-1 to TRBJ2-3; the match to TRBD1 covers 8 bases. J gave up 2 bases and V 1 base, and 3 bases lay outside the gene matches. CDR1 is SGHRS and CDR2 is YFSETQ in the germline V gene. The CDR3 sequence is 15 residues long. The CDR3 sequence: CASSLMTGDTDTQYF. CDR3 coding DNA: TGCGCCAGCAGCTTGATGACAGGGGACACAGATACGCAGTATTTT.

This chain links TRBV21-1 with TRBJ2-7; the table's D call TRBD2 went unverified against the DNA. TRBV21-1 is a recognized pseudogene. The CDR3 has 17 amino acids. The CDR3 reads CASSKVVEAGRSYEQYF. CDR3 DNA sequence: TGTGCCAGCAGCAAAGTTGTAGAAGCGGGCCGCTCCTACGAGCAGTACTTC.

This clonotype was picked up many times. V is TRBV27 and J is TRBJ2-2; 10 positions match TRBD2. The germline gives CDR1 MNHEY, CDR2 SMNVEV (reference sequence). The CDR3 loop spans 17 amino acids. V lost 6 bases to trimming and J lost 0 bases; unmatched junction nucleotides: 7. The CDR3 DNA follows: TGTGCCAGCAGCAGGCGAGCGGGAGGGCCGAACACCGGGGAGCTGTTTTTT. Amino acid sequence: CASSRRAGGPNTGELFF.

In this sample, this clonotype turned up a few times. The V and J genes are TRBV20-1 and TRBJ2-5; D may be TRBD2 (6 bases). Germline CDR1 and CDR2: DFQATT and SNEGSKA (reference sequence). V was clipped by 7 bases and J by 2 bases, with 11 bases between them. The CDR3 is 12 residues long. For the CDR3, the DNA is TGCAGTGAATCCGGGGGTCAAGAGACCCAGTACTTC. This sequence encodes CSESGGQETQYF.

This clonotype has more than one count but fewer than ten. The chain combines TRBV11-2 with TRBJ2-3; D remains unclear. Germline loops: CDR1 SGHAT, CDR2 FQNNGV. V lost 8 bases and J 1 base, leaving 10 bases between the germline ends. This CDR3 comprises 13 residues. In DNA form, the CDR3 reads TGTGCCAGCGCGGCGGCGGGCACAGATACGCAGTATTTT. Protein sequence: CASAAAGTDTQYF.